A selection of T cell receptor beta chains follows, all from one sample in a study of Ad26.COV2.S vaccination and SARS-CoV-2 variants. The method was immunoSEQ multiplex PCR; TCRdb's version includes in-frame clones alone and lacks a portion of them. The repertoire includes about 390,000 clones, 88% of them detected once, and approximately 3.7% sits in the top ten. The material sequenced was peripheral blood, taken in a trial of Ad26.COV2.S vaccine versus placebo. These receptor sequences come from a person between 18 and 59 years old who received the Ad26.COV2.S COVID-19 vaccine or a placebo. Each CDR3 is given with its conserved first and last residue. D genes are given only for firm matches. Clone size is given for some rows only: seen once, a few or many times, or a class if the clone is expanded.

J gene: TRBJ1-1
V gene: TRBV19
D gene: NA
clone size: NA
CDR3 protein: CASSIGQPNTEAFF
CDR3 DNA: TGTGCCAGTAGTATAGGGCAGCCGAACACTGAAGCTTTCTTT

J gene: TRBJ2-5
V gene: TRBV10-2
D gene: TRBD1
clone size: NA
CDR3 protein: CASSARTGGLEETQYF
CDR3 DNA: TGCGCCAGCAGTGCCCGGACAGGGGGCCTGGAAGAGACCCAGTACTTC

J gene: TRBJ2-1
V gene: TRBV6-1
D gene: NA
clone size: NA
CDR3 protein: CASSEGNNEQFF
CDR3 DNA: TGTGCCAGCAGTGAGGGTAACAATGAGCAGTTCTTC

J gene: TRBJ1-2
V gene: TRBV19
D gene: NA
clone size: NA
CDR3 protein: CASSIVDGARLHGYTF
CDR3 DNA: TGTGCCAGTAGTATAGTCGATGGGGCGCGCCTACATGGCTACACCTTC

J gene: TRBJ2-2
V gene: TRBV19
D gene: NA
clone size: NA
CDR3 protein: CASRERQGLNTGELFF
CDR3 DNA: TGTGCCAGTAGGGAGAGACAGGGACTGAACACCGGGGAGCTGTTTTTT

J gene: TRBJ2-5
V gene: TRBV6-5
D gene: NA
clone size: NA
CDR3 protein: CASRTGYQETQYF
CDR3 DNA: TGTGCCAGCAGAACAGGGTACCAAGAGACCCAGTACTTC

J gene: TRBJ2-7
V gene: TRBV12-5
D gene: NA
clone size: once
CDR3 protein: CASGYNTGWGYEQYF
CDR3 DNA: TGTGCTAGTGGCTATAATACAGGGTGGGGCTACGAGCAGTACTTC

J gene: TRBJ2-2
V gene: TRBV10-1
D gene: NA
clone size: NA
CDR3 protein: CASSRDIANTGELFF
CDR3 DNA: TGCGCCAGCAGCCGTGACATCGCGAACACCGGGGAGCTGTTTTTT

J gene: TRBJ2-1
V gene: TRBV12-3/TRBV12-4
D gene: TRBD1
clone size: NA
CDR3 protein: CASSTPGGNEQFF
CDR3 DNA: TGTGCCAGCAGTACGCCAGGGGGCAATGAGCAGTTCTTC

J gene: TRBJ2-7
V gene: TRBV5-6
D gene: NA
clone size: NA
CDR3 protein: CASSLEGTVVYEQYF
CDR3 DNA: TGTGCCAGCAGCTTGGAGGGGACCGTAGTCTACGAGCAGTACTTC

J gene: TRBJ1-2
V gene: TRBV2
D gene: NA
clone size: NA
CDR3 protein: CASVASYGYTF
CDR3 DNA: TGTGCCAGCGTGGCCTCCTATGGCTACACCTTC

J gene: TRBJ2-5
V gene: TRBV2
D gene: NA
clone size: once
CDR3 protein: CASSVRETQYF
CDR3 DNA: TGTGCCAGCAGTGTCAGGGAGACCCAGTACTTC

J gene: TRBJ2-7
V gene: TRBV5-4
D gene: TRBD1
clone size: NA
CDR3 protein: CASSNIPGQHISYEQYF
CDR3 DNA: TGTGCCAGCAGCAACATTCCGGGACAGCACATCTCCTACGAGCAGTACTTC

J gene: TRBJ2-2
V gene: TRBV24-1
D gene: TRBD1
clone size: NA
CDR3 protein: CATQGQGVGNTGELFF
CDR3 DNA: TGTGCCACCCAGGGACAGGGGGTCGGGAACACCGGGGAGCTGTTTTTT

J gene: TRBJ2-7
V gene: TRBV7-6
D gene: NA
clone size: NA
CDR3 protein: CASSYRGVPSYEQYF
CDR3 DNA: TGTGCCAGCAGCTATCGCGGCGTCCCCTCCTACGAGCAGTACTTC

J gene: TRBJ1-1
V gene: TRBV7-9
D gene: NA
clone size: NA
CDR3 protein: CASSSRWGLSTEAFF
CDR3 DNA: TGTGCCAGCAGCTCCCGTTGGGGGCTAAGCACTGAAGCTTTCTTT

J gene: TRBJ2-5
V gene: TRBV6-5
D gene: TRBD2
clone size: NA
CDR3 protein: CASRRTSGGQETQYF
CDR3 DNA: TGTGCCAGCAGAAGGACTAGCGGGGGACAAGAGACCCAGTACTTC

J gene: TRBJ2-7
V gene: TRBV7-2
D gene: TRBD2
clone size: NA
CDR3 protein: CASSSLSGAPAF
CDR3 DNA: TGTGCCAGCAGCTCTCTTAGCGGGGCACCGGCATTC

J gene: TRBJ1-2
V gene: TRBV19
D gene: TRBD1
clone size: NA
CDR3 protein: CASSRSAGTAINYGYTF
CDR3 DNA: TGTGCCAGTAGTAGGTCCGCCGGGACAGCTATTAACTATGGCTACACCTTC

J gene: TRBJ1-2
V gene: TRBV21-1
D gene: NA
clone size: NA
CDR3 protein: CASSKAPRAGGYTF
CDR3 DNA: TGTGCCAGCAGCAAAGCACCCAGGGCAGGTGGCTACACCTTC

J gene: TRBJ2-1
V gene: TRBV7-7
D gene: NA
clone size: NA
CDR3 protein: CASSLGSEGYNEQFF
CDR3 DNA: TGTGCCAGCAGCTTAGGGTCCGAGGGTTACAATGAGCAGTTCTTC

J gene: TRBJ1-5
V gene: TRBV5-5
D gene: TRBD1
clone size: NA
CDR3 protein: CASSQDRGEGNQPQHF
CDR3 DNA: TGTGCCAGCAGCCAGGACAGGGGAGAAGGCAATCAGCCCCAGCATTTT

J gene: TRBJ1-1
V gene: TRBV2
D gene: NA
clone size: many
CDR3 protein: CASSIANMNTEAFF
CDR3 DNA: TGTGCCAGTTCTATTGCAAACATGAACACTGAAGCTTTCTTT

J gene: TRBJ2-7
V gene: TRBV3-1/TRBV3-2
D gene: NA
clone size: NA
CDR3 protein: CASSRLKGGDLDSEQYF
CDR3 DNA: TGTGCCAGCAGCCGCCTAAAGGGGGGGGATCTAGATTCCGAGCAGTACTTC

J gene: TRBJ2-7
V gene: TRBV15
D gene: TRBD2
clone size: NA
CDR3 protein: CATSRVTTAAGEQYF
CDR3 DNA: TGTGCCACCAGCAGAGTAACCACGGCAGCGGGGGAGCAGTACTTC

J gene: TRBJ2-2
V gene: TRBV5-4
D gene: NA
clone size: NA
CDR3 protein: CASSEITGELFF
CDR3 DNA: TGTGCCAGCAGCGAGATCACCGGGGAGCTGTTTTTT

J gene: TRBJ2-3
V gene: TRBV7-8
D gene: TRBD2
clone size: NA
CDR3 protein: CASSGSGGRADTQYF
CDR3 DNA: TGTGCCAGCAGCGGAAGCGGGGGGAGGGCAGATACGCAGTATTTT

J gene: TRBJ2-7
V gene: TRBV20-1
D gene: NA
clone size: NA
CDR3 protein: CSATGEYEQYF
CDR3 DNA: TGCAGTGCTACGGGGGAGTACGAGCAGTACTTC

J gene: TRBJ1-1
V gene: TRBV19
D gene: NA
clone size: NA
CDR3 protein: CASSNLAGAGTEAFF
CDR3 DNA: TGTGCCAGTAGTAACCTCGCAGGGGCGGGCACTGAAGCTTTCTTT

J gene: TRBJ2-7
V gene: TRBV2
D gene: NA
clone size: NA
CDR3 protein: CASSEARGWRSYEQYF
CDR3 DNA: TGTGCCAGCAGTGAGGCACGGGGTTGGAGGTCCTACGAGCAGTACTTC

J gene: TRBJ2-3
V gene: TRBV9
D gene: NA
clone size: NA
CDR3 protein: CASSVDRRGLTDTQYF
CDR3 DNA: TGTGCCAGCAGCGTAGATAGGCGGGGCCTCACAGATACGCAGTATTTT

J gene: TRBJ1-5
V gene: TRBV15
D gene: TRBD1
clone size: NA
CDR3 protein: CATSRDTRGLRNNQPQHF
CDR3 DNA: TGTGCCACCAGCAGAGATACCAGGGGGCTCAGAAACAATCAGCCCCAGCATTTT

J gene: TRBJ2-4
V gene: TRBV11-2
D gene: NA
clone size: NA
CDR3 protein: CASSLRVTKNIQYF
CDR3 DNA: TGTGCCAGCAGCTTAAGAGTAACCAAAAACATTCAGTACTTC

J gene: TRBJ1-2
V gene: TRBV20-1
D gene: NA
clone size: once
CDR3 protein: CSVGGYGYTF
CDR3 DNA: TGCAGTGTCGGGGGCTATGGCTACACCTTC

J gene: TRBJ2-3
V gene: TRBV3-1/TRBV3-2
D gene: NA
clone size: NA
CDR3 protein: CASRGEGNRDTQYF
CDR3 DNA: TGTGCCAGCCGAGGAGAGGGAAATAGGGATACGCAGTATTTT

J gene: TRBJ2-7
V gene: TRBV29-1
D gene: TRBD1
clone size: NA
CDR3 protein: CSVGSGGSSYEQYF
CDR3 DNA: TGCAGCGTTGGTTCAGGGGGAAGCTCCTACGAGCAGTACTTC

J gene: TRBJ1-5
V gene: TRBV3-1/TRBV3-2
D gene: NA
clone size: NA
CDR3 protein: CASSPGWESNQPQHF
CDR3 DNA: TGTGCCAGCAGCCCCGGCTGGGAGTCCAATCAGCCCCAGCATTTT

J gene: TRBJ2-2
V gene: TRBV7-9
D gene: TRBD1
clone size: NA
CDR3 protein: CASSSRDRGETGELFF
CDR3 DNA: TGTGCCAGCAGCTCTCGGGACAGGGGGGAAACCGGGGAGCTGTTTTTT

J gene: TRBJ1-4
V gene: TRBV6-1
D gene: TRBD1
clone size: NA
CDR3 protein: CASSGLMGQRTVNEKLFF
CDR3 DNA: TGTGCCAGCAGTGGGTTAATGGGACAGAGGACCGTTAATGAAAAACTGTTTTTT

J gene: TRBJ2-1
V gene: TRBV2
D gene: TRBD2
clone size: NA
CDR3 protein: CASRGGNEQFF
CDR3 DNA: TGTGCCAGCCGGGGGGGGAATGAGCAGTTCTTC

J gene: TRBJ1-1
V gene: TRBV5-5
D gene: NA
clone size: NA
CDR3 protein: CASSAQGANTEAFF
CDR3 DNA: TGTGCCAGCAGCGCGCAAGGGGCCAACACTGAAGCTTTCTTT

J gene: TRBJ1-1
V gene: TRBV18
D gene: TRBD1
clone size: NA
CDR3 protein: CASSGQAHDYTEAFF
CDR3 DNA: TGTGCCAGCTCCGGACAGGCCCACGACTACACTGAAGCTTTCTTT

J gene: TRBJ1-2
V gene: TRBV3-1/TRBV3-2
D gene: TRBD1
clone size: once
CDR3 protein: CASSRDGTGRDYGYTF
CDR3 DNA: TGTGCCAGCAGCCGGGATGGGACAGGGAGGGACTATGGCTACACCTTC

J gene: TRBJ2-5
V gene: TRBV5-1
D gene: NA
clone size: NA
CDR3 protein: CASSLVTGQETQYF
CDR3 DNA: TGCGCCAGCAGCTTGGTGACGGGGCAAGAGACCCAGTACTTC

J gene: TRBJ2-1
V gene: TRBV9
D gene: TRBD2
clone size: NA
CDR3 protein: CASSISGGRGNEQFF
CDR3 DNA: TGTGCCAGCAGCATCAGCGGGGGGCGTGGCAATGAGCAGTTCTTC

J gene: TRBJ1-4
V gene: TRBV5-6
D gene: NA
clone size: few
CDR3 protein: CASSLGGLSKKLFF
CDR3 DNA: TGTGCCAGCAGCTTGGGGGGTCTCAGTAAAAAACTGTTTTTT